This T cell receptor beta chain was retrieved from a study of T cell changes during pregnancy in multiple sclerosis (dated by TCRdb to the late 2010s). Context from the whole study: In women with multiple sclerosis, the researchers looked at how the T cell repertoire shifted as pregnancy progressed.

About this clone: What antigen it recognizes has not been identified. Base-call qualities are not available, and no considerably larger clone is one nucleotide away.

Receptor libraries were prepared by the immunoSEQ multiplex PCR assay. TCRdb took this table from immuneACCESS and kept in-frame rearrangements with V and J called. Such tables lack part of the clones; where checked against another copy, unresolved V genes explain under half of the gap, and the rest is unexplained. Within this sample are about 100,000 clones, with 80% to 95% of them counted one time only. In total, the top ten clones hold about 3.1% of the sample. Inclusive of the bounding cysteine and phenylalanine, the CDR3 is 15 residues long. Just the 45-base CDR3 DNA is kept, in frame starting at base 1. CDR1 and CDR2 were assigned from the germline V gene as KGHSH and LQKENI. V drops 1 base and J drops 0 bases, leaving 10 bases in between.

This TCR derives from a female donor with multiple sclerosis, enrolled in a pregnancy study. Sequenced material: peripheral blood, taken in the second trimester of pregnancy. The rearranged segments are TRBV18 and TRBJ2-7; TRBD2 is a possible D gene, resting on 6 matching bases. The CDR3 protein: CASSPRGTRSYEQYF. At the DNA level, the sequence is TGTGCCAGCTCACCACGGGGGACTCGCTCCTACGAGCAGTACTTC.